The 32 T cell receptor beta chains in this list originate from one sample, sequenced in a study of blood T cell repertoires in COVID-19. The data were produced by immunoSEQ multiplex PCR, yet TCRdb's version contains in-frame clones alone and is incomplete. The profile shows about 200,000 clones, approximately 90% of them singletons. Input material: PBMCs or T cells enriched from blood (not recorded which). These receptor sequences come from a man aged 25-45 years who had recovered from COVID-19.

The CDR3 coding sequence is TGTGCCAGCAGTTCGTGGGCAGGGTATCAGCCCCAGCATTTT. Protein sequence: CASSSWAGYQPQHF. The V gene is TRBV28, the J gene TRBJ1-5, with D perhaps matching TRBD1 (5 bases). Deletions cut 4 bases from V and 5 bases from J, with 12 bases between. The CDR3 length is 14 residues. Germline V gene sequence: CDR1 MDHEN, CDR2 SYDVKM. The variable domain in full, with the rest retrieved from reference TRBV28 and TRBJ1-5, is DVKVTQSSRYLVKRTGEKVFLECVQDMDHENMFWYRQDPGLGLRLIYFSYDVKMKEKGDIPEGYSVSREKKERFSLILESASTNQTSMYLCASSSWAGYQPQHFGDGTRLSIL.

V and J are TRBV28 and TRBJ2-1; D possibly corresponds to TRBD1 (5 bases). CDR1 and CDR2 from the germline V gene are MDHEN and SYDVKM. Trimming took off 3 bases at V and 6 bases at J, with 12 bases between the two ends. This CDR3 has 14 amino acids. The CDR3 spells CASSFFQGINEQFF. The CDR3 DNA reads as TGTGCCAGCAGTTTCTTCCAGGGAATCAATGAGCAGTTCTTC.

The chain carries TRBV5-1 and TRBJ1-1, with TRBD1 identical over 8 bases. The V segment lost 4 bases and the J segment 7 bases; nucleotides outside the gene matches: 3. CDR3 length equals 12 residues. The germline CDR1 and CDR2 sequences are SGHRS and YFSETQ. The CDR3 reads CASSRGQDEAFF. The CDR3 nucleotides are TGCGCCAGCAGCCGGGGACAGGATGAAGCTTTCTTT.

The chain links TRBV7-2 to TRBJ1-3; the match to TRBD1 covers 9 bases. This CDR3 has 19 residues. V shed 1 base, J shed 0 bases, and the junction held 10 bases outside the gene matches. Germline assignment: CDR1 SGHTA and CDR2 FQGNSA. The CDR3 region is CASSLGDRGQGFSGNTIYF. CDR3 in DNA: TGTGCCAGCAGCTTAGGGGATAGGGGACAGGGTTTCTCTGGAAACACCATATATTTT.

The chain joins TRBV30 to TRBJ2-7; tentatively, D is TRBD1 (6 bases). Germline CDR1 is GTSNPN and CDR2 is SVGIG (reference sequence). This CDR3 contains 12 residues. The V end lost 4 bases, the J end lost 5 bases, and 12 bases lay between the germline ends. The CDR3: CAWTERGNEQYF. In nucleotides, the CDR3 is TGTGCCTGGACCGAGAGGGGGAACGAGCAGTACTTC.

The CDR3 is CSVGTGNTEAFF. DNA for the CDR3: TGCAGCGTGGGGACAGGGAACACTGAAGCTTTCTTT. The chain links TRBV29-1 to TRBJ1-1; the match to TRBD1 covers 8 bases. V shed 6 bases and J 1 base; nucleotides not matched to a gene: 1. This CDR3 is built from 12 residues. CDR1 SQVTM and CDR2 ANQGSEA come from the germline V gene.

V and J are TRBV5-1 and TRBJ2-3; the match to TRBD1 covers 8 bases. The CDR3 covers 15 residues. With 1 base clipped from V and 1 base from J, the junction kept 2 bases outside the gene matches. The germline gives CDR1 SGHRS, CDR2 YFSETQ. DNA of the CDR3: TGCGCCAGCAGCTTGACGACAGGGGGCACAGATACGCAGTATTTT. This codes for CASSLTTGGTDTQYF.

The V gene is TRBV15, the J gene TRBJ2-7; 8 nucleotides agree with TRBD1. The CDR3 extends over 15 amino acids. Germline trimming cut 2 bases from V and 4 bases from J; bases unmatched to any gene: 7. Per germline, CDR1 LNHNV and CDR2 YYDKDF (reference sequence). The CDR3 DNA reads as TGTGCCACCAGCAGATTCGGGACAGGTTTTTACGAGCAGTACTTC. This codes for CATSRFGTGFYEQYF.

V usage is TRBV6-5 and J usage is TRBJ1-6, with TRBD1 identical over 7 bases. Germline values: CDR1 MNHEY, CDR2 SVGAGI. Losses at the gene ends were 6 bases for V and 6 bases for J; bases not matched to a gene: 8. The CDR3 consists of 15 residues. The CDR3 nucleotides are TGTGCCAGCAGCCCCCAGACAGGGATTAATTCACCCCTCCACTTT. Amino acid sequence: CASSPQTGINSPLHF.

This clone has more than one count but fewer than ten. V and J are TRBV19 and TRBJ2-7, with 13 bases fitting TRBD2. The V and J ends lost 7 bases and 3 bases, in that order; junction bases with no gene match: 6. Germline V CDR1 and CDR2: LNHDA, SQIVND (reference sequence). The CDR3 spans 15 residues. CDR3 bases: TGTGCCAGTACCACCCGACTAGCGGGGGGCTACGAGCAGTACTTC. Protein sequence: CASTTRLAGGYEQYF.

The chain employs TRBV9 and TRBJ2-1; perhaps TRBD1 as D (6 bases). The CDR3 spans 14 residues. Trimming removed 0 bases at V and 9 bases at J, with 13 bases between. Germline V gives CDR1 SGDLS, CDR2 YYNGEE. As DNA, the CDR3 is TGTGCCAGCAGCGTAGGCCAGGGGCATACTGAGCAGTTCTTC. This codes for CASSVGQGHTEQFF. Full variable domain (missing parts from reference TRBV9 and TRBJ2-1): DSGVTQTPKHLITATGQRVTLRCSPRSGDLSVYWYQQSLDQGLQFLIQYYNGEERAKGNILERFSAQQFPDLHSELNLSSLELGDSALYFCASSVGQGHTEQFFGPGTRLTVL.

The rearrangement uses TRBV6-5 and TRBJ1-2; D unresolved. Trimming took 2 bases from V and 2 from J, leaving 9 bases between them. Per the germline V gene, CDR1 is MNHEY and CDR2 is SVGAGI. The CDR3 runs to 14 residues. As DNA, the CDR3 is TGTGCCAGCAGTTACAAGGGAGCAAACTATGGCTACACCTTC. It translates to CASSYKGANYGYTF.

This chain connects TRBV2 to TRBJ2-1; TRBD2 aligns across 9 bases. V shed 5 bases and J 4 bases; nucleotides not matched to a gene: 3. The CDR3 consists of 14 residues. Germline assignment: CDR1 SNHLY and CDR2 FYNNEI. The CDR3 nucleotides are TGTGCCAGCAGTAGACTAGCGGAGTACAATGAGCAGTTCTTC. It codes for CASSRLAEYNEQFF.

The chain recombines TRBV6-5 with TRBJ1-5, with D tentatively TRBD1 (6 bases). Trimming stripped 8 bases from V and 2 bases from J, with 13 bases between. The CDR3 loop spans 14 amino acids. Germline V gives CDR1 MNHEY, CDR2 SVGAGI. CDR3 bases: TGTGCCAGCCGCCTGACAGGCGGCAATCAGCCCCAGCATTTT. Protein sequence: CASRLTGGNQPQHF.

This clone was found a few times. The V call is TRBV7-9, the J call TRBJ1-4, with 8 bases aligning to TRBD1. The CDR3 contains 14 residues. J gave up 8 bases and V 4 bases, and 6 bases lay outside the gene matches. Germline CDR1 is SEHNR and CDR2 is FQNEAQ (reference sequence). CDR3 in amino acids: CASSSDREGEKLFF. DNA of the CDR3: TGTGCCAGCAGCTCGGACAGGGAAGGAGAAAAACTGTTTTTT.

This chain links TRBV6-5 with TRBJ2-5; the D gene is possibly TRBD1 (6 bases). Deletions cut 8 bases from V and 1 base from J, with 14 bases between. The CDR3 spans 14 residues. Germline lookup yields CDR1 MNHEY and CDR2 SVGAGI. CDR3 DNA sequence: TGTGCCAGCGAACCTCAGGGGCGCCAAGAGACCCAGTACTTC. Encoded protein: CASEPQGRQETQYF.

CDR3 nucleotides: TGTGCCAGCAGCTTGCAGGGGGCTCAGGGCTACACCTTC. This translates into CASSLQGAQGYTF. The genes are TRBV5-5 and TRBJ1-2, with 8 nucleotides matching TRBD1. The CDR3 has 13 amino acids. Germline V gives CDR1 SGHKS, CDR2 YYEKEE (reference sequence). V lost 1 base to trimming and J lost 8 bases; unmatched junction nucleotides: 4.

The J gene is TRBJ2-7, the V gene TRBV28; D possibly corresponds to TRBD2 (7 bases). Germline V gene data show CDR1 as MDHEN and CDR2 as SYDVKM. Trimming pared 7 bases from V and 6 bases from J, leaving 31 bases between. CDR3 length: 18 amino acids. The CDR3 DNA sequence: TGTGCCAGCAAAACAGGGTGGTTGGGAGGCGGGGGCCGGGGCGAGCAGTACTTC. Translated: CASKTGWLGGGGRGEQYF.

CDR3 in amino acids: CASSVDGQGAGEQFF. The DNA of the CDR3 is TGTGCCAGCAGCGTAGATGGACAGGGGGCGGGTGAGCAGTTCTTC. The chain combines TRBV9 with TRBJ2-1; 11 bases are shared with TRBD1. Germline-derived CDR1 and CDR2 are SGDLS and YYNGEE. V lost 0 bases and J lost 9; bases outside the gene matches: 5. The CDR3 is 15 residues long. Full variable domain (rest looked up from reference TRBV9 and TRBJ2-1): DSGVTQTPKHLITATGQRVTLRCSPRSGDLSVYWYQQSLDQGLQFLIQYYNGEERAKGNILERFSAQQFPDLHSELNLSSLELGDSALYFCASSVDGQGAGEQFFGPGTRLTVL.

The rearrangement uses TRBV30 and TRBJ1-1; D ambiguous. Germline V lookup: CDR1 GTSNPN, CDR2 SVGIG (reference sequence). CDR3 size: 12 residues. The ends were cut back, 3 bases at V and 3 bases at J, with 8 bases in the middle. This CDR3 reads CAWRYLYTEAFF. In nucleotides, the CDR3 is TGTGCCTGGAGATACCTATACACTGAAGCTTTCTTT.

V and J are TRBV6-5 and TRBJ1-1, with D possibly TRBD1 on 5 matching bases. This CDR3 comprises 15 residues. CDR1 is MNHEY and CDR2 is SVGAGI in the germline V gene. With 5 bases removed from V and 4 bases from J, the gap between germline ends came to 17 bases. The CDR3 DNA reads TGTGCCAGCAGTAGAGACAGAAGTGCTAGCACTGAAGCTTTCTTT. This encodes CASSRDRSASTEAFF.

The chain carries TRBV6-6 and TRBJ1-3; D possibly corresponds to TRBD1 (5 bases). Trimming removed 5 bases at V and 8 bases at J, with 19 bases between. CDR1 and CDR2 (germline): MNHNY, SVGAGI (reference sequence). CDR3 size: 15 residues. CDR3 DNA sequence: TGTGCCAGCAGTACGCCCGAAAGGGGCCCACACACCATATATTTT. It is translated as CASSTPERGPHTIYF.

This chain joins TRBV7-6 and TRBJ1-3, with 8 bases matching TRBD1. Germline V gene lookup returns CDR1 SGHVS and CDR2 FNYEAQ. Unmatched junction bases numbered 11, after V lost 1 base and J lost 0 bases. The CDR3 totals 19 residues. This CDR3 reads CASSLGPPDRAISGNTIYF. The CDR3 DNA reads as TGTGCCAGCAGCTTAGGCCCTCCGGACAGGGCGATCTCTGGAAACACCATATATTTT.

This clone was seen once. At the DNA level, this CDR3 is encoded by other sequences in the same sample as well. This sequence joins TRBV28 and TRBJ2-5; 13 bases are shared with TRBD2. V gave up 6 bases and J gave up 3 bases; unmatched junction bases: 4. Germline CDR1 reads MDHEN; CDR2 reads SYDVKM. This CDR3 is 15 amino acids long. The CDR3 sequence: CASSRLAGGKETQYF. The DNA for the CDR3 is TGTGCCAGCAGCAGACTAGCGGGAGGTAAAGAGACCCAGTACTTC.

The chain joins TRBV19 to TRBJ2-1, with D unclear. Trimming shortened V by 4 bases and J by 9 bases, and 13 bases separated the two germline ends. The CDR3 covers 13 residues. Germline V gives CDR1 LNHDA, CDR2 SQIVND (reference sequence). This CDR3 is CASSRTITSEQFF. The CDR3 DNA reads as TGTGCCAGTAGTAGAACGATTACCAGTGAGCAGTTCTTC.

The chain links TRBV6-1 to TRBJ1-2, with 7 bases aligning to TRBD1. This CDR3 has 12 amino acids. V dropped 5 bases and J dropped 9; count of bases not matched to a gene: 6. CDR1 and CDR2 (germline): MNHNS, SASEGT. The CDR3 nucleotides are TGTGCCAGCAGTCTCACAGGGGAGAGCTACACCTTC. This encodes CASSLTGESYTF.

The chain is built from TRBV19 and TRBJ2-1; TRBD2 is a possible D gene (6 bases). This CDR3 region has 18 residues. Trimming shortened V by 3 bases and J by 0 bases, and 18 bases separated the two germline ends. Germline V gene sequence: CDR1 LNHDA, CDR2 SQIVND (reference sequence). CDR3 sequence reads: CASSIVGLASISYNEQFF. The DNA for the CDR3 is TGTGCCAGTAGTATCGTGGGGCTAGCGAGTATCTCCTACAATGAGCAGTTCTTC.

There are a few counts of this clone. The CDR3 coding sequence is TGTGCCAGCAGCCAAGATTCCAGCGGGCGAGAGACCCAGTACTTC. This gives the protein CASSQDSSGRETQYF. The chain uses TRBV4-2 and TRBJ2-5, with a weak D call TRBD2 (6 bases). V dropped 0 bases and J dropped 4 bases, with 12 bases sitting between them. This CDR3 is built from 15 residues. From germline, CDR1 is LGHNA and CDR2 YNFKEQ.

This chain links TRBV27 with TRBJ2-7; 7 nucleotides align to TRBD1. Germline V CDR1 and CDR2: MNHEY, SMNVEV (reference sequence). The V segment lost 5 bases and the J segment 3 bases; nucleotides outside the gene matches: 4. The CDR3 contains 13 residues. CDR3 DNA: TGTGCCAGCAGTACAGGGGTTGGCTACGAGCAGTACTTC. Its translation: CASSTGVGYEQYF.

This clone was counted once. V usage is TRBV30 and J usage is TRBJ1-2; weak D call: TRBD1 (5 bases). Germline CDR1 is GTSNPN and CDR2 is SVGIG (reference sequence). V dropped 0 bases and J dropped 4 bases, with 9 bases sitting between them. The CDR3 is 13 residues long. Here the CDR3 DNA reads TGTGCCTGGAGTGTACAGGCCAGCTATGGCTACACCTTC. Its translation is CAWSVQASYGYTF.

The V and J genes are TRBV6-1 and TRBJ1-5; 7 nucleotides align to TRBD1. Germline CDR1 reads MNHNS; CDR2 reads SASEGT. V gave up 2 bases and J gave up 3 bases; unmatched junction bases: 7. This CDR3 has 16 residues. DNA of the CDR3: TGTGCCAGCAGTGAAATGACAGGGCTTCCCAATCAGCCCCAGCATTTT. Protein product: CASSEMTGLPNQPQHF.

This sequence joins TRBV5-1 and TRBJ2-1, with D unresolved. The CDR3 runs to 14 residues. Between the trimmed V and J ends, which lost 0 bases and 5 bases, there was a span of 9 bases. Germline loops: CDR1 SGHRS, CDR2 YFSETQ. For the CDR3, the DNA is TGCGCCAGCAGCTTGGGGCGGTCAAACAATGAGCAGTTCTTC. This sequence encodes CASSLGRSNNEQFF.